The 27 T cell receptor beta chains listed next were all sequenced from one sample in a study of T-cell memory formation after mild COVID-19. TCRdb reanalysed the 5' RACE reads using MiXCR and keeps one entry per CDR3 protein. The data show roughly 160,000 distinct CDR3 sequences, 11% seen once. Sequenced material: PBMCs or a T cell subset sorted from them (not recorded which). These receptors all come from a man between 18 and 35 years old who had mild COVID-19 (a few samples of this study predate the infection). Cell type and time point are not known.

The chain couples TRBV18 to TRBJ2-5, with a tentative D call TRBD1 (5 bases). This CDR3 region has 13 residues. V shed 2 bases and J shed 5 bases, with 9 bases lying between them. Germline V gene data show CDR1 as KGHSH and CDR2 as LQKENI. The CDR3 is CASSPNRIETQYF. The CDR3 coding sequence is TGTGCCAGCTCACCAAACAGGATTGAGACCCAGTACTTC.

The chain has TRBV20-1 and TRBJ1-5; possible D gene TRBD1, 5 bases. Germline V gene data show CDR1 as DFQATT and CDR2 as SNEGSKA (reference sequence). V was shortened by 6 bases and J by 4 bases, with 10 bases between the two germline ends. This CDR3 is 12 amino acids long. The CDR3 region has the DNA TGCAGTGCGAGTCAGGGAAATCAGCCCCAGCATTTT. It yields the protein CSASQGNQPQHF.

This chain joins TRBV24-1 and TRBJ2-1; no reliable D call. The CDR3 sequence is 12 residues long. Germline V lookup: CDR1 KGHDR, CDR2 SFDVKD. The V gene lost 9 bases and the J gene lost 10 bases, with 15 bases spanning the gap. The CDR3 sequence: CATSGGDREQFF. CDR3 sequence (DNA): TGTGCCACCTCAGGTGGCGACCGAGAGCAGTTCTTC.

This clonotype has a count of ten or more. The chain has TRBV29-1 and TRBJ2-5; D may be TRBD1 or TRBD2 (5 bases each). Deletions cut 4 bases from V and 4 bases from J, with 16 bases between. The germline CDR1 and CDR2 sequences are SQVTM and ANQGSEA. The CDR3 has 14 amino acids. CDR3 coding DNA: TGCAGCGTTGTGCGTTCCGGGGCGGGAGAGACCCAGTACTTC. It translates to CSVVRSGAGETQYF.

In this sample, this clonotype turned up a few times. This CDR3 reads CASSVGTVHHGELFF. The CDR3 DNA follows: TGTGCCAGCAGCGTAGGGACGGTTCATCACGGGGAGCTGTTTTTT. The chain joins TRBV9 to TRBJ2-2; unclear D gene. Germline lookup yields CDR1 SGDLS and CDR2 YYNGEE. V was clipped by 0 bases and J by 7 bases, with 13 bases between them. The CDR3 runs to 15 residues.

V and J are TRBV7-9 and TRBJ1-1, with 8 bases identical to TRBD1. Germline assignment: CDR1 SEHNR and CDR2 FQNEAQ (reference sequence). CDR3 length: 13 amino acids. V shed 6 bases and J 4 bases; nucleotides not matched to a gene: 4. CDR3 coding DNA: TGTGCCAGCAGATTTACAGGGGGCACTGAAGCTTTCTTT. It translates to CASRFTGGTEAFF.

This clonotype was detected only a few times. The chain has TRBV20-1 and TRBJ2-1; D not certain. CDR1 and CDR2 from the germline V gene are DFQATT and SNEGSKA (reference sequence). V lost 6 bases to trimming and J lost 2 bases, with 14 bases between them. The CDR3 has 14 amino acids. The DNA for the CDR3 is TGCAGTGCCCCGGTGGCTAGGGCCTACAATGAGCAGTTCTTC. Protein product: CSAPVARAYNEQFF.

The V and J genes are TRBV12-3 or TRBV12-4 and TRBJ2-7, with D perhaps matching TRBD2 (6 bases). This CDR3 comprises 15 residues. Trimming cost V 6 bases and J 0 bases, with 15 bases left between them. The CDR3 sequence is CASSRDFSGSYEQYF. In DNA, the CDR3 is TGTGCCAGCAGCCGGGACTTTTCCGGCTCCTACGAGCAGTACTTC.

The chain links TRBV7-3 to TRBJ1-1; D gene ambiguous. Trimming took off 2 bases at V and 10 bases at J, with 14 bases between the two ends. CDR3 length: 13 residues. Germline assignment: CDR1 SGHTA and CDR2 FQGTGA. CDR3 sequence: CASSLAHQPPAFF. The DNA for the CDR3 is TGTGCCAGCAGCTTAGCCCATCAGCCCCCAGCTTTCTTT.

This clonotype turned up a few times. The V gene is TRBV7-2, the J gene TRBJ2-1, with TRBD1 identical over 10 bases. Germline values: CDR1 SGHTA, CDR2 FQGNSA. The ends lost 7 bases at V and 8 bases at J; junction bases unmatched: 5. The CDR3 sequence is 13 residues long. CDR3 sequence: CASNWDRGDEQFF. CDR3 nucleotides: TGTGCCAGCAACTGGGACAGGGGCGATGAGCAGTTCTTC.

Many counts were recorded for this clonotype. The V gene is TRBV6-6, the J gene TRBJ2-5; D is perhaps TRBD1 (6 bases). Germline V CDR1 and CDR2: MNHNY, SVGAGI (reference sequence). This CDR3 is built from 13 residues. V lost 4 bases, J lost 4 bases, and 10 bases lay in between. CDR3 in DNA: TGTGCCAGCAGTTCTCAGGGGCGAGAGACCCAGTACTTC. It codes for CASSSQGRETQYF.

This clonotype was counted many times. The V and J genes are TRBV3-1 and TRBJ1-5; D remains ambiguous. Germline CDR1 reads LGHDT; CDR2 reads YNNKEL (reference sequence). Trimming left V 3 bases short and J 5 bases short, with 14 bases between. The CDR3 covers 15 residues. The CDR3 nucleotides are TGTGCCAGCAGCCAGGCACCATTCGGATATCAGCCCCAGCATTTT. It codes for CASSQAPFGYQPQHF.

This sequence joins TRBV7-9 and TRBJ2-3, with 8 bases that match TRBD2. With 2 bases clipped from V and 1 base from J, the junction kept 5 bases outside the gene matches. CDR3 length: 16 amino acids. The germline V gene encodes CDR1 SEHNR and CDR2 FQNEAQ (reference sequence). CDR3 in DNA: TGTGCCAGCAGCTTAATAGCGGGGAGTCGCACAGATACGCAGTATTTT. It specifies CASSLIAGSRTDTQYF.

Here the CDR3 DNA reads TGCGCCAGCAGCCAGGGGCCCGGGACAGCTTATCAGCCCCAGCATTTT. This codes for CASSQGPGTAYQPQHF. This chain uses TRBV4-1 with TRBJ1-5, with 7 bases lining up with TRBD1. The CDR3 totals 16 residues. Germline loops: CDR1 MGHRA, CDR2 YSYEKL. Trimming at V came to 3 bases and at J to 5 bases, leaving 10 bases not matched to a gene.

Of note for this clonotype: A junction end diverges from the germline sequence, so it may reflect a read error. The chain couples TRBV4-1 to TRBJ2-2; 11 bases map to TRBD2. CDR1 and CDR2 from the germline V gene are MGHRA and YSYEKL. This CDR3 region has 17 residues. CDR3 DNA sequence: TGCGCCAGCCGCCAACCCCTAGCGGGGGGACGCACCGGGGAGCTGTTTTTT. Translating gives CASRQPLAGGRTGELFF.

This clonotype was detected only a few times. The CDR3 protein is CAISGHRETQYF. In DNA, the CDR3 is TGTGCCATCAGCGGGCACCGGGAGACCCAGTACTTC. The chain joins TRBV10-3 to TRBJ2-5; no clear D. V gave up 6 bases and J gave up 5 bases, with 10 bases separating them. Germline CDR1 reads ENHRY; CDR2 reads SYGVKD. The CDR3 runs 12 residues.

This clonotype has only a few counts. This chain uses TRBV2 with TRBJ2-5; D remains unclear. The CDR3 consists of 11 residues. Germline CDR1 is SNHLY and CDR2 is FYNNEI. V lost 3 bases and J 4 bases, leaving 3 bases between the germline ends. The CDR3 bases are TGTGCCAGCAGTGAGCCAGAGACCCAGTACTTC. Protein sequence: CASSEPETQYF.

By share, this clonotype ranks as medium-sized (0.01 to 0.1%). This chain joins TRBV7-3 and TRBJ2-7, with a possible D match to TRBD2 (7 bases). The ends were cut back, 1 base at V and 1 base at J, with 11 bases in the middle. The CDR3 spans 15 residues. The V gene's germline CDR1 is SGHTA and CDR2 FQGTGA. The DNA for the CDR3 is TGTGCCAGCAGCTTAAGGCGGGGGCCGTCCTACGAGCAGTACTTC. Amino acids: CASSLRRGPSYEQYF.

CDR3 sequence reads: CASSHNNRMSYGYTF. The CDR3 nucleotides are TGTGCCAGCAGCCATAACAATCGGATGAGCTATGGCTACACCTTC. The V call is TRBV3-1, the J call TRBJ1-2; D unclear. Germline lookup yields CDR1 LGHDT and CDR2 YNNKEL (reference sequence). The CDR3 consists of 15 residues. V was pared by 3 bases and J by 4 bases, with 15 bases between. The complete variable domain, with remaining parts taken from reference TRBV3-1 and TRBJ1-2, reads DTAVSQTPKYLVTQMGNDKSIKCEQNLGHDTMYWYKQDSKKFLKIMFSYNNKELIINETVPNRFSPKSPDKAHLNLHINSLELGDSAVYFCASSHNNRMSYGYTFGSGTRLTVV.

This clonotype was observed once. The rearrangement joins TRBV7-3 to TRBJ2-2; the match to TRBD1 covers 7 bases. The CDR3 has 16 amino acids. The germline gives CDR1 SGHTA, CDR2 FQGTGA. Trimming at V came to 0 bases and at J to 2 bases, leaving 3 bases not matched to a gene. CDR3 DNA sequence: TGTGCCAGCAGCTTAACCGGACAGGCAAACACCGGGGAGCTGTTTTTT. It translates to CASSLTGQANTGELFF.

This clonotype has ten or more counts. The chain has TRBV5-1 and TRBJ2-3, with no clear D. The V and J ends lost 0 bases and 6 bases respectively, with 11 bases between them. Per germline, CDR1 SGHRS and CDR2 YFSETQ. The CDR3 is 14 amino acids. The CDR3 nucleotides are TGCGCCAGCAGCTTGGAGCTAGGAAGGGATACGCAGTATTTT. Translated: CASSLELGRDTQYF.

This clonotype was observed many times. CDR3 nucleotides: TGTGCCAGCTCAGCTTGGGACAGTACAAATGAGCAGTTCTTC. This encodes CASSAWDSTNEQFF. J is TRBJ2-1 and V is TRBV18; 7 nucleotides match TRBD1. Germline V CDR1 and CDR2: KGHSH, LQKENI. After removal of 5 bases from V and 7 bases from J, the junction contained 8 bases not matched to a gene. CDR3 length: 14 amino acids.

This chain's CDR3 is CASSILGLGNTEAFF. CDR3 DNA sequence: TGTGCCAGCAGCATTCTGGGGCTAGGGAACACTGAAGCTTTCTTT. The J gene is TRBJ1-1, the V gene TRBV12-3 or TRBV12-4; perhaps TRBD1 as D (5 bases). V gave up 6 bases and J gave up 1 base, with 15 bases separating them. The CDR3 runs 15 residues.

CDR3 loop: CASSLTPQETQYF. The CDR3 DNA sequence: TGTGCCAGCAGCTTGACGCCCCAAGAGACCCAGTACTTC. The chain employs TRBV5-6 and TRBJ2-5; no definite D call. The V gene's germline CDR1 is SGHDT and CDR2 YYEEEE. The CDR3 sequence is 13 residues long. Deletions cut 1 base from V and 1 base from J, with 5 bases between.

The table lists this clonotype with a few counts. The gene calls are TRBV7-2 and TRBJ1-2; 8 positions match TRBD1. The junction had 7 bases not matched to a gene; V was cut back by 5 bases and J by 8 bases. The CDR3 runs 13 residues. Germline lookup yields CDR1 SGHTA and CDR2 FQGNSA. The CDR3: CASSTGQGGGYTF. The CDR3 nucleotides are TGTGCCAGCAGCACCGGACAGGGTGGCGGCTACACCTTC.

This clonotype was detected a few times. V and J are TRBV6-2 or TRBV6-3 and TRBJ1-5, with 8 bases matching TRBD1. CDR1 is MNHEY, CDR2 SVGEGT, per germline. J was trimmed by 6 bases and V by 5 bases; bases with no gene match: 3. The CDR3 covers 13 residues. The CDR3 is CASSRQGPQPQHF. The CDR3 bases are TGTGCCAGCAGTCGACAGGGGCCTCAGCCCCAGCATTTT.

CDR3 sequence: CASSPPSGRGTDTQYF. As DNA, the CDR3 is TGTGCCAGCTCACCACCGAGCGGGCGTGGCACAGATACGCAGTATTTT. This chain links TRBV18 with TRBJ2-3; possibly TRBD2 for D (6 bases). V lost 0 bases and J 1 base, leaving 11 bases between the germline ends. CDR1 is KGHSH, CDR2 LQKENI, per germline. The CDR3 is 16 residues long.